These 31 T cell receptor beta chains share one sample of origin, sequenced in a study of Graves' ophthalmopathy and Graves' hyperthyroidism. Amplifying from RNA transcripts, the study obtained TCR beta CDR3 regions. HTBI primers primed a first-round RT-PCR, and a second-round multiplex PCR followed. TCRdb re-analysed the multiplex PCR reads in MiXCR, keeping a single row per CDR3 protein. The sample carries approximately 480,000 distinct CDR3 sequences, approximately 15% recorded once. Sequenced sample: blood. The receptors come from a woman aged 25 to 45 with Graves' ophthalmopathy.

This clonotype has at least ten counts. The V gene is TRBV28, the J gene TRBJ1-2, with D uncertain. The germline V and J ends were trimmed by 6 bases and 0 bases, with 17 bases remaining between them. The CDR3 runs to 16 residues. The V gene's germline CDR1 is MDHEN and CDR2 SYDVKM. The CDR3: CASSSEGGYTNYGYTF. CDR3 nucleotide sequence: TGTGCCAGCAGCTCGGAAGGAGGATATACTAACTATGGCTACACCTTC.

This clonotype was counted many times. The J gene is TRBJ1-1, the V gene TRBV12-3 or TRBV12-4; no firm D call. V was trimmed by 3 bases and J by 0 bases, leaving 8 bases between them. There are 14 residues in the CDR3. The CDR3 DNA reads TGTGCCAGCAGTTTTTCCGCCGTGAACACTGAAGCTTTCTTT. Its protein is CASSFSAVNTEAFF.

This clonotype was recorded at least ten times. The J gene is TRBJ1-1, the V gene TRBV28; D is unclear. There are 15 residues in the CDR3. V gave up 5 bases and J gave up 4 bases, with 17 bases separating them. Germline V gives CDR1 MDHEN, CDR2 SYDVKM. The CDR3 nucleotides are TGTGCCAGCAGTACCCCTGCGGCGGGGAGCACTGAAGCTTTCTTT. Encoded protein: CASSTPAAGSTEAFF.

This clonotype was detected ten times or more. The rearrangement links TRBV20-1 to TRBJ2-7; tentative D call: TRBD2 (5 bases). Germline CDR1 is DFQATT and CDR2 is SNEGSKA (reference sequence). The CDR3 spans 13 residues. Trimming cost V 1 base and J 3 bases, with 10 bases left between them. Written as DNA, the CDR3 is TGCAGTGCTAGAGGAAGCGGCCTCTACGAGCAGTACTTC. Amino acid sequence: CSARGSGLYEQYF.

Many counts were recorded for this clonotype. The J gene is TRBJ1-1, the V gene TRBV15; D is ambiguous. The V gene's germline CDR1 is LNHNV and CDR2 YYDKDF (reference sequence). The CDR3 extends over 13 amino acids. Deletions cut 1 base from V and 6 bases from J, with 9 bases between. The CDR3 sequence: CATSRGVQPEAFF. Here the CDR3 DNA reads TGTGCCACCAGCAGAGGAGTGCAGCCTGAAGCTTTCTTT.

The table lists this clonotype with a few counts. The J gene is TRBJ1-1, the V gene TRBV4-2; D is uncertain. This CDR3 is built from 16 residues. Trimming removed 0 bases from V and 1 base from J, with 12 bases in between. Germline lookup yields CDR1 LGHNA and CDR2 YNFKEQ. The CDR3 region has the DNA TGTGCCAGCAGCCAAGAAGACTCGCGTACGAACACTGAAGCTTTCTTT. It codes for CASSQEDSRTNTEAFF.

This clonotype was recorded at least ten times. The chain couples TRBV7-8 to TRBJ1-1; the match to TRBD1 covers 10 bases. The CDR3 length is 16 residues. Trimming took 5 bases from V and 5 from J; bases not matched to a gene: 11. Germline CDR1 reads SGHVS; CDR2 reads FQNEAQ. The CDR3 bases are TGTGCCAGCAGCCGAAGGAGGGACAGGGGTAGGACTGAAGCTTTCTTT. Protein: CASSRRRDRGRTEAFF.

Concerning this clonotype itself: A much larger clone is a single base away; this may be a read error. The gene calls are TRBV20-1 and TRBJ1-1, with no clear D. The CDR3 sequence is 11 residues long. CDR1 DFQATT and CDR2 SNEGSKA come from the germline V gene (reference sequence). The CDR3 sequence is CSALLNTEACF. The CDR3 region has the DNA TGCAGTGCCTTACTGAACACTGAAGCTTGCTTT.

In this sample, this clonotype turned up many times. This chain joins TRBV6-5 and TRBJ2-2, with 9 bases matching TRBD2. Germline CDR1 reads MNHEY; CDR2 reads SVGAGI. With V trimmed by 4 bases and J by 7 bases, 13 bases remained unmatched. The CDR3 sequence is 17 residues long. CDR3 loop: CASSSSGLAGTHGELFF. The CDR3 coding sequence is TGTGCCAGCAGTTCGAGCGGGCTAGCGGGGACCCACGGGGAGCTGTTTTTT.

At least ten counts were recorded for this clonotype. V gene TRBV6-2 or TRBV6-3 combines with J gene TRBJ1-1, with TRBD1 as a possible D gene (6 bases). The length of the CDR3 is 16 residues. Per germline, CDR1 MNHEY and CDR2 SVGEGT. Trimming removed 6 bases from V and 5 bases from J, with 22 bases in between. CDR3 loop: CASRNGLGGSNTEAFF. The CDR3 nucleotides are TGTGCCAGCAGAAACGGGCTGGGGGGCTCGAATACTGAAGCTTTCTTT.

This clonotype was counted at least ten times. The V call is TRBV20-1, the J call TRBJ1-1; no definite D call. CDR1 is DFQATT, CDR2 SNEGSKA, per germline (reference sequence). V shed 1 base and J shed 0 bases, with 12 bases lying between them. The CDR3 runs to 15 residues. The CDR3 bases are TGCAGTGCTAGAGGCGGAAGGGTCATGAACACTGAAGCTTTCTTT. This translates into CSARGGRVMNTEAFF.

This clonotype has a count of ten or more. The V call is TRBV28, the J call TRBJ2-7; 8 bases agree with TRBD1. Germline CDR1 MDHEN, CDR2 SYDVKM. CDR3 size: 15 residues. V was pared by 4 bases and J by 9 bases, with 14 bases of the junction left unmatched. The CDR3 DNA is TGTGCCAGCAGTTCCCAGGGGGCGCCTTCAGTTGTGCAGTACTTC. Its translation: CASSSQGAPSVVQYF.

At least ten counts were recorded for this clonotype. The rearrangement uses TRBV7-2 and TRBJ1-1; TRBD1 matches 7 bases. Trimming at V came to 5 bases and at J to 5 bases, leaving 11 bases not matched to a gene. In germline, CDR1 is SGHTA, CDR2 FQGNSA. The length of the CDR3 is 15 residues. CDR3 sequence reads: CASSPRGQAGTEAFF. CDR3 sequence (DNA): TGTGCCAGCAGCCCGAGAGGACAGGCGGGGACTGAAGCTTTCTTT.

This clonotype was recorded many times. CDR3 amino acids: CATSRDRGGGLQGETQYF. The CDR3 bases are TGTGCCACCAGCAGAGATAGGGGTGGGGGGCTCCAGGGAGAGACCCAGTACTTC. The chain combines TRBV15 with TRBJ2-5; D is tentatively TRBD1 or TRBD2 (6 bases each). The CDR3 runs 18 residues. Looked up from germline, CDR1 is LNHNV and CDR2 is YYDKDF (reference sequence). Trimming removed 0 bases at V and 4 bases at J, with 21 bases between. Using reference TRBV15 and TRBJ2-5 for the parts outside the CDR3, the full variable domain is DAMVIQNPRYQVTQFGKPVTLSCSQTLNHNVMYWYQQKSSQAPKLLFHYYDKDFNNEADTPDNFQSRRPNTSFCFLDIRSPGLGDTAMYLCATSRDRGGGLQGETQYFGPGTRLLVL.

The CDR3, as DNA: TGTGCCAGCTCACTTCGTTGGGATAACACTGAAGCTTTCTTT. It codes for CASSLRWDNTEAFF. J is TRBJ1-1 and V is TRBV18; D is undetermined. Trimming cost V 4 bases and J 2 bases, with 11 bases left between them. The CDR3 is 14 residues long. Germline CDR1 KGHSH, CDR2 LQKENI.

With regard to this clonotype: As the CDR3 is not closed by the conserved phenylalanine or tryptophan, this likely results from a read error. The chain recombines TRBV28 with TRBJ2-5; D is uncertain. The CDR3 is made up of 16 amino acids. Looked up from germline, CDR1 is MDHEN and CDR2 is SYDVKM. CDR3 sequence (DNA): TGTGCCAGCAGTTCCGTCGAGGAAGAGGTCCAAGAGTCCCAGTACTAC. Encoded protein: CASSSVEEEVQESQYY.

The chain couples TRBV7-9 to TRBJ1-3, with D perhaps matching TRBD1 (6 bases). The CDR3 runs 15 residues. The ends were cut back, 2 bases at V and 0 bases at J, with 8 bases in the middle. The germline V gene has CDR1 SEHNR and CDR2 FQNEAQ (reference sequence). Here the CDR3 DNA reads TGTGCCAGCAGCTTATCGACAGGCTCTGGAAACACCATATATTTT. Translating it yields CASSLSTGSGNTIYF.

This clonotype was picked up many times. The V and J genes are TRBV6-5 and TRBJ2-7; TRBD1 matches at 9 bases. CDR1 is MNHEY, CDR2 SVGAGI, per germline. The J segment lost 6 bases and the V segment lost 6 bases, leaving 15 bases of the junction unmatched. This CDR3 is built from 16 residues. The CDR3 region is CASRSYRGLYEGEQYF. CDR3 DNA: TGTGCCAGCAGATCCTACAGGGGGCTCTACGAGGGCGAGCAGTACTTC.

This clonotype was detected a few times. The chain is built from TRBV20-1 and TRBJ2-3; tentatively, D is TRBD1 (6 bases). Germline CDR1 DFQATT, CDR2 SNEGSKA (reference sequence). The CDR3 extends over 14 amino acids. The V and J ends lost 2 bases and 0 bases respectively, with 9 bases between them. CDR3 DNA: TGCAGTGCTAGAACAGGGCCAAGCACAGATACGCAGTATTTT. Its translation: CSARTGPSTDTQYF.

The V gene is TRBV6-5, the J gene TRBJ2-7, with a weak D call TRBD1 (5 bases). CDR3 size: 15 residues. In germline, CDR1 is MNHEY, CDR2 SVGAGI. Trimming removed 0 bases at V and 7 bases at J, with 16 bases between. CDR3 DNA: TGTGCCAGCAGTTACTCGGCGCAGGGAATCTCGGAGCAGTACTTC. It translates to CASSYSAQGISEQYF.

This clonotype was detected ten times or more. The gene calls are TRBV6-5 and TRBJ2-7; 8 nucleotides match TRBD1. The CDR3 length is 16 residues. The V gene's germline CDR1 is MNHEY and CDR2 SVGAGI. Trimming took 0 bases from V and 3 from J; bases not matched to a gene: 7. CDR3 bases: TGTGCCAGCAGTTACTCCCCCACAGGGGGGATCTACGAGCAGTACTTC. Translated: CASSYSPTGGIYEQYF.

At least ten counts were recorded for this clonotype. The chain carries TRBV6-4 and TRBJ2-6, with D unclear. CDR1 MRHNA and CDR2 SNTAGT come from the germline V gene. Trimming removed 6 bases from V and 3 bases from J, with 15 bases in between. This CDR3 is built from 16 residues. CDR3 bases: TGTGCCAGCAGAGTGGGTGGTGGTGGTGGGGCCAACGTCCTGACTTTC. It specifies CASRVGGGGGANVLTF.

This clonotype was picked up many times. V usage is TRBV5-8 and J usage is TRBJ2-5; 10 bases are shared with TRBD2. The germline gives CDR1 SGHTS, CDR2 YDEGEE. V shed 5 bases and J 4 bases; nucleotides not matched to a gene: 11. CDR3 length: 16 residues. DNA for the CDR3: TGTGCCAGCAGTTCAAGCGGGAGGGCCGGGGGAGAGACCCAGTACTTC. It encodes CASSSSGRAGGETQYF.

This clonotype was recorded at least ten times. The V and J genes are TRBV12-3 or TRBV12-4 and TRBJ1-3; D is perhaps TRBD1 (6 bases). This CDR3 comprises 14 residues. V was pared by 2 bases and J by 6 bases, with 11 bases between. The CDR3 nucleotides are TGTGCCAGCAGTTTATTACAGGGAGCAAACACCATATATTTT. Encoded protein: CASSLLQGANTIYF.

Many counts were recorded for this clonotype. CDR3 DNA sequence: TGTGCCAGCTCACCACGCTGGACAGAAGCCTACGAGCAGTACTTC. Translation: CASSPRWTEAYEQYF. The rearrangement uses TRBV18 and TRBJ2-7, with D possibly TRBD1 on 6 matching bases. The germline V and J ends were trimmed by 1 base and 2 bases, with 12 bases remaining between them. The V gene's germline CDR1 is KGHSH and CDR2 LQKENI. This CDR3 contains 15 residues.

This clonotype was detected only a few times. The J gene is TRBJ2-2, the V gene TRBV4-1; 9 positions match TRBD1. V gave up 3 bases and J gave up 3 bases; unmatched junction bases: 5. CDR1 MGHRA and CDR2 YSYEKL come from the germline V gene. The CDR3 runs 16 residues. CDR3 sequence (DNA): TGCGCCAGCAGCCAGCTTACAGGGGGCGACACCGGGGAGCTGTTTTTT. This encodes CASSQLTGGDTGELFF.

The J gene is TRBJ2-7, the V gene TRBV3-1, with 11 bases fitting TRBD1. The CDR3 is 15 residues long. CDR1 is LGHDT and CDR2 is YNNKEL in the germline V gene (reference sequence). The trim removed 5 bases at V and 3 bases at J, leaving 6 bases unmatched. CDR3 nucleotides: TGTGCCAGCAGCGAACGGGACAGGGGGTTCTACGAGCAGTACTTC. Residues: CASSERDRGFYEQYF.

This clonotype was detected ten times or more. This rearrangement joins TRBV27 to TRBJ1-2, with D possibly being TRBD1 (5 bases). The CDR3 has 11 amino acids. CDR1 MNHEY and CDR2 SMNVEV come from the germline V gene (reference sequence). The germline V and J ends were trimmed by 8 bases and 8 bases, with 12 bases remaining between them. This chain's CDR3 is CASGTVRGYTF. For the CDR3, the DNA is TGTGCCAGCGGGACGGTTCGGGGCTACACCTTC.

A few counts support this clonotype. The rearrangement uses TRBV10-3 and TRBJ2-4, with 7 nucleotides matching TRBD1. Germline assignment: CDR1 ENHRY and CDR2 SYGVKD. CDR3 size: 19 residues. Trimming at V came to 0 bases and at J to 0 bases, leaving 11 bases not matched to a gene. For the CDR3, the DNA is TGTGCCATCAGTGAGTCGATTGGAAGGGGGCGAGGAGCCAAAAACATTCAGTACTTC. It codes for CAISESIGRGRGAKNIQYF.

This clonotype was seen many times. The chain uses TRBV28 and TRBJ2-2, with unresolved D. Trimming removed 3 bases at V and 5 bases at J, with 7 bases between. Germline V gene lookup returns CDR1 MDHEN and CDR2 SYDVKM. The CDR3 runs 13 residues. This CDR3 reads CASSFPGTGELFF. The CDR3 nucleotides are TGTGCCAGCAGTTTCCCCGGAACCGGGGAGCTGTTTTTT.

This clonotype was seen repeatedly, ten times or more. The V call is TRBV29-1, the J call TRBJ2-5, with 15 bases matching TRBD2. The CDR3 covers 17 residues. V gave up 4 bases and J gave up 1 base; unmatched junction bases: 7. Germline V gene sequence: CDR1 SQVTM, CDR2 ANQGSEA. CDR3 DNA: TGCAGCGTTGCCGGGACTAGCGGGGGGTACTCCCAAGAGACCCAGTACTTC. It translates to CSVAGTSGGYSQETQYF. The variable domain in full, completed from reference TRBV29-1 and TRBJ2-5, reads SAVISQKPSRDICQRGTSLTIQCQVDSQVTMMFWYRQQPGQSLTLIATANQGSEATYESGFVIDKFPISRPNLTFSTLTVSNMSPEDSSIYLCSVAGTSGGYSQETQYFGPGTRLLVL.